Below are 6 T cell receptor beta chains sequenced from a single sample in a study of blood T cell repertoires in COVID-19 (TCRdb year 2020). The library came from the immunoSEQ multiplex PCR assay. The table comes from immuneACCESS by way of TCRdb, which keeps in-frame sequences with V and J called. Part of the clones is missing from these tables; in studies checked, under half for an unresolved V gene and the rest for unknown reasons. In this sample the table shows 200,000 to 300,000 clones, 65% to 90% of which occur a single time. Of the sample, nearly 2% falls within the top ten clones. Sample: peripheral blood. These receptors were collected from a man aged 25-40 years with active or convalescent COVID-19.

This clone was seen only a few times. This rearrangement joins TRBV27 to TRBJ1-6; possible D gene TRBD1, 6 bases. From germline, CDR1 is MNHEY and CDR2 SMNVEV (reference sequence). Trimming took off 5 bases at V and 0 bases at J, with 14 bases between the two ends. There are 17 residues in the CDR3. The CDR3 loop is CASSPETGSSYNSPLHF. CDR3 in DNA: TGTGCCAGCAGTCCCGAGACAGGAAGCTCCTATAATTCACCCCTCCACTTT.

The chain combines TRBV4-2 with TRBJ2-7; 9 positions agree with TRBD2. The germline V gene has CDR1 LGHNA and CDR2 YNFKEQ. V was pared by 8 bases and J by 0 bases, with 11 bases of the junction left unmatched. This CDR3 spans 16 amino acids. This CDR3 is CASGGGVAGASYEQYF. As DNA, the CDR3 is TGTGCCAGCGGGGGAGGGGTAGCGGGGGCCTCCTACGAGCAGTACTTC.

This clone has more than one count but fewer than ten. CDR3 protein: CASSLIGQGESAFF. As DNA, the CDR3 is TGTGCCAGCAGCTTAATCGGACAGGGGGAATCAGCTTTCTTT. This rearrangement joins TRBV11-2 to TRBJ1-1, with 10 bases lining up with TRBD1. The V gene's germline CDR1 is SGHAT and CDR2 FQNNGV. This CDR3 comprises 14 residues. Trimming at V came to 2 bases and at J to 10 bases, leaving 7 bases not matched to a gene.

The rearrangement links TRBV12-3 or TRBV12-4 to TRBJ1-3, with D perhaps matching TRBD1 (6 bases). This CDR3 is 12 amino acids long. V was clipped by 7 bases and J by 4 bases, with 8 bases between them. This CDR3 is CASNRAGNTIYF. The CDR3 DNA reads as TGTGCCAGCAACAGGGCAGGAAACACCATATATTTT.

The V and J genes are TRBV5-4 and TRBJ2-2, with 11 positions matching TRBD2. Germline V lookup: CDR1 SGHNT, CDR2 YYREEE (reference sequence). V lost 3 bases to trimming and J lost 0 bases; unmatched junction nucleotides: 4. This CDR3 is built from 17 residues. The CDR3 DNA is TGTGCCAGCAGCTCGGGACTAGCGGAGGCGAACACCGGGGAGCTGTTTTTT. Protein sequence: CASSSGLAEANTGELFF.

The V and J genes are TRBV30 and TRBJ1-2, with D uncertain. The CDR3 extends over 12 amino acids. Between the trimmed V and J ends, which lost 2 bases and 8 bases, there was a span of 12 bases. CDR1 and CDR2 (germline): GTSNPN, SVGIG (reference sequence). CDR3 coding DNA: TGTGCCTGGAGTTCCCAGGCGGGAGGCTACACCTTC. Amino acids: CAWSSQAGGYTF.